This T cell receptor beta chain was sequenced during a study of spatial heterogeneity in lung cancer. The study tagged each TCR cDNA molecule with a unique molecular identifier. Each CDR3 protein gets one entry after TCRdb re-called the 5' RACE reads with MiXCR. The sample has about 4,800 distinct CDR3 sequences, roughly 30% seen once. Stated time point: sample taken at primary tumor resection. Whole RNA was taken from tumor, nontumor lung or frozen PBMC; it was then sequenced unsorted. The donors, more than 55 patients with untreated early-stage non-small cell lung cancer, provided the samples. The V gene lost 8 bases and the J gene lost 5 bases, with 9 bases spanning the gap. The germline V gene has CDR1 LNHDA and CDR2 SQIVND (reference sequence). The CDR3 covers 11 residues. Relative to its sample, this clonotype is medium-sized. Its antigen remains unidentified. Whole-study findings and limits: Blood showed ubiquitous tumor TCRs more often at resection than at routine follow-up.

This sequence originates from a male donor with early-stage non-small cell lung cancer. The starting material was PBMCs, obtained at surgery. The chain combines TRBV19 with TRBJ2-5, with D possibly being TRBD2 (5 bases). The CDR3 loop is CASRGGETQYF. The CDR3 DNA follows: TGTGCCAGTCGTGGCGGGGAGACCCAGTACTTC. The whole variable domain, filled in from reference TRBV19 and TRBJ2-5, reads DGGITQSPKYLFRKEGQNVTLSCEQNLNHDAMYWYRQDPGQGLRLIYYSQIVNDFQKGDIAEGYSVSREKKESFPLTVTSAQKNPTAFYLCASRGGETQYFGPGTRLLVL.